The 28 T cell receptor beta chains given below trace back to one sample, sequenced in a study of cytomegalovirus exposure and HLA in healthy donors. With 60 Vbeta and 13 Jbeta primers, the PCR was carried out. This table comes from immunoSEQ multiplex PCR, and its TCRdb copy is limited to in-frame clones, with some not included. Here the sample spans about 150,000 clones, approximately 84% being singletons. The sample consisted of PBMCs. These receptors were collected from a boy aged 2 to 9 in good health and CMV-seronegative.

The CDR3: CASSHLTGTDEQYF. The CDR3 coding sequence is TGTGCCAGCAGCCACTTAACCGGGACAGACGAGCAGTACTTC. The chain has TRBV4-2 and TRBJ2-5; TRBD1 matches 7 bases. The DNA end lines up better with TRBJ2-7; the J call may be wrong. The CDR3 extends over 14 amino acids. The germline V gene has CDR1 LGHNA and CDR2 YNFKEQ.

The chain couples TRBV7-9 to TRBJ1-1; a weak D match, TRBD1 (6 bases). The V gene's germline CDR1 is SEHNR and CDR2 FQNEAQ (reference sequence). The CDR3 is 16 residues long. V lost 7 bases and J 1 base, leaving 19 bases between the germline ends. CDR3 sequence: CASKTNRDRRNTEAFF. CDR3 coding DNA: TGTGCCAGCAAGACGAACAGGGACCGACGGAACACTGAAGCTTTCTTT.

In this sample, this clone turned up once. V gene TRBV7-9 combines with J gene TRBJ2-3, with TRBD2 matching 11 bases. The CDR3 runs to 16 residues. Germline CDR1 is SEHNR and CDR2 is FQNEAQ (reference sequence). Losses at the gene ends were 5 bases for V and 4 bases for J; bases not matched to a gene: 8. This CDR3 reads CASSPLAGGVADTQYF. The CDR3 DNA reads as TGTGCCAGCAGCCCTTTAGCGGGAGGGGTCGCAGATACGCAGTATTTT.

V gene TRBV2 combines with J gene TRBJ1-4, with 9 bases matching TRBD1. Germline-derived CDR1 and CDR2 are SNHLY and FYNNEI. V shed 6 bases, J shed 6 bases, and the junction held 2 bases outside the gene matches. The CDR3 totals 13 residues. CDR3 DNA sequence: TGTGCCAGCAGATGGGACAGGGATGAAAAACTGTTTTTT. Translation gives CASRWDRDEKLFF.

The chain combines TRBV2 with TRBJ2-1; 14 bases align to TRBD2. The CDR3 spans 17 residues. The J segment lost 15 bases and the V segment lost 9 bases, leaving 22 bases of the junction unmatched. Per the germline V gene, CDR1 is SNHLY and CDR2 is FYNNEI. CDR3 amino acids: CARTGTSGSVSLGSPFF. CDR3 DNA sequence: TGTGCCAGAACCGGGACTAGCGGGAGTGTGTCCCTGGGGTCCCCGTTCTTC.

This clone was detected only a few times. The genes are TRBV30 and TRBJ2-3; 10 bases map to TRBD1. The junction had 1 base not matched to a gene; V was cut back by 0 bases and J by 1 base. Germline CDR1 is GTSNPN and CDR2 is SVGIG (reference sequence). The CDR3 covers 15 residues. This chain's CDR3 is CAWSVGQGGTDTQYF. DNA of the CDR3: TGTGCCTGGAGTGTCGGACAGGGGGGCACAGATACGCAGTATTTT.

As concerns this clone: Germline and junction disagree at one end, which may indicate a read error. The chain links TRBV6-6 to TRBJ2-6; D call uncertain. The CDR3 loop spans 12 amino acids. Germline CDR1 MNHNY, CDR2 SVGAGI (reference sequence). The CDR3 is CASSYMQRVLAF. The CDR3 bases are TGTGCCAGCAGTTACATGCAACGGGTCCTGGCTTTC.

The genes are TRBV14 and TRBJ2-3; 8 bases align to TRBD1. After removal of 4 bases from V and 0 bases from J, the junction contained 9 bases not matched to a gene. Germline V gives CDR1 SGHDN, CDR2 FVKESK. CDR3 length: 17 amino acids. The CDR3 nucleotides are TGTGCCAGCAGCCGACGGACAGGGAGTGCTAGCACAGATACGCAGTATTTT. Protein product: CASSRRTGSASTDTQYF.

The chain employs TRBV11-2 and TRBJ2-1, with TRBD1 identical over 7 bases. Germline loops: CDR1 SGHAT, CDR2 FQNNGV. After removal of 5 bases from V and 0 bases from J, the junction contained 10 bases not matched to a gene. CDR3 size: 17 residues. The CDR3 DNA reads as TGTGCCAGCAGCCCGTCCTTGACAGGGATCTCCTACAATGAGCAGTTCTTC. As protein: CASSPSLTGISYNEQFF. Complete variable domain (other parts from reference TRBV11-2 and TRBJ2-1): EAGVAQSPRYKIIEKRQSVAFWCNPISGHATLYWYQQILGQGPKLLIQFQNNGVVDDSQLPKDRFSAERLKGVDSTLKIQPAKLEDSAVYLCASSPSLTGISYNEQFFGPGTRLTVL.

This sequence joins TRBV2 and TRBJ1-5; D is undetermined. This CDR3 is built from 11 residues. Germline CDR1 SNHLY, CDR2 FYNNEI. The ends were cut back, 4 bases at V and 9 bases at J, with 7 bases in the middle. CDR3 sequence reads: CASSGLGPQHF. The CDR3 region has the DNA TGTGCCAGCAGTGGTCTCGGGCCCCAGCATTTT.

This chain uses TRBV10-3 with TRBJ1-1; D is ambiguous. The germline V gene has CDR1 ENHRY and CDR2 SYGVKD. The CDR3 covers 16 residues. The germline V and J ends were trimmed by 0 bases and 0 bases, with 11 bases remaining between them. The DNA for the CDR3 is TGTGCCATCAGTGAGTCAGCCGGGGATTTGAACACTGAAGCTTTCTTT. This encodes CAISESAGDLNTEAFF.

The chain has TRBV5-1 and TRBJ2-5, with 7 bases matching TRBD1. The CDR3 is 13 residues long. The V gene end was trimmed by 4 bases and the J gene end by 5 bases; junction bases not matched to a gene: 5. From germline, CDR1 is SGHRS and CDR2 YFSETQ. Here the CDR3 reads CASSMTGSETQYF. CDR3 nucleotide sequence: TGCGCCAGCAGCATGACAGGGTCCGAGACCCAGTACTTC.

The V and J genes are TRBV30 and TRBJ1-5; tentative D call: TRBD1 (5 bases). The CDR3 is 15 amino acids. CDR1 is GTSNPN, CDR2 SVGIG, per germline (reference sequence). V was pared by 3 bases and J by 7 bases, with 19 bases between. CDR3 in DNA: TGTGCCTGGAGGGCAAATGTTGGGGCAGGACAGCCCCAGCATTTT. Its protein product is CAWRANVGAGQPQHF.

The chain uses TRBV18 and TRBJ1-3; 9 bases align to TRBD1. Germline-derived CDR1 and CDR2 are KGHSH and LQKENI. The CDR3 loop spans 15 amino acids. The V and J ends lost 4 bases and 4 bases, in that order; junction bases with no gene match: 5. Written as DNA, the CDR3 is TGTGCCAGCTCACTGGACAGGGGTGAAGGAAACACCATATATTTT. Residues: CASSLDRGEGNTIYF.

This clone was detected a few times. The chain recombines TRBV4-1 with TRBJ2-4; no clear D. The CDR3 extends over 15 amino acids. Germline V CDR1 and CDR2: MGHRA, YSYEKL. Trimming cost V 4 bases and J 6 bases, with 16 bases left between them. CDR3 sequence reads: CASSPTLESGNIQYF. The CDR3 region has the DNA TGCGCCAGCAGCCCGACTTTGGAGTCTGGAAACATTCAGTACTTC.

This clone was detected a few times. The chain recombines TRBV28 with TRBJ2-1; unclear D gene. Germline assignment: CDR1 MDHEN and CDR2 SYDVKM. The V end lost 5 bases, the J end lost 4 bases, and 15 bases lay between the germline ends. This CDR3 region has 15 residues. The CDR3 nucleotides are TGTGCCAGCAGTCCCTCGACACCGCTTTACAATGAGCAGTTCTTC. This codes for CASSPSTPLYNEQFF.

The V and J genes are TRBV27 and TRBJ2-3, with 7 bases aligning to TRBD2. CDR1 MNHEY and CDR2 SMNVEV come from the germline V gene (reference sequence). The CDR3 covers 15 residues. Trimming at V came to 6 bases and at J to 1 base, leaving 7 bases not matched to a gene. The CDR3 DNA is TGTGCCAGCAGCCGTGCGGGAGTCCGCACAGATACGCAGTATTTT. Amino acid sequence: CASSRAGVRTDTQYF.

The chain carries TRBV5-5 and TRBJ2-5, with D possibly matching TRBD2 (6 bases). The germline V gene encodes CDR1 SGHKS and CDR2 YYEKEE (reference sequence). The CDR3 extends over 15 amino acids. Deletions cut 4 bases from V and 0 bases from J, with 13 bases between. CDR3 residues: CASSPARGYQETQYF. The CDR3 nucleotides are TGTGCCAGCAGCCCCGCACGGGGGTACCAAGAGACCCAGTACTTC.

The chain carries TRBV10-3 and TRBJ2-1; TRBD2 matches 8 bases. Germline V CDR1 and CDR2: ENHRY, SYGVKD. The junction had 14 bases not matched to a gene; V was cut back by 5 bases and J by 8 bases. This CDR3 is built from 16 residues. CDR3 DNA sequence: TGTGCCATCAGTATCGGCCAAGCGGGAGAGTATGATGAGCAGTTCTTC. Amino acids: CAISIGQAGEYDEQFF.

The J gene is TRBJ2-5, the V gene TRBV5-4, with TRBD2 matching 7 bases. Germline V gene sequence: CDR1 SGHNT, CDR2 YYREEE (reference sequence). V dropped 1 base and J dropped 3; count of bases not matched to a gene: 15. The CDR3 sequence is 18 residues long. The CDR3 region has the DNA TGTGCCAGCAGCTTGACCAAGTGGGAGGGCCTTTATGAAGAGACCCAGTACTTC. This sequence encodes CASSLTKWEGLYEETQYF.

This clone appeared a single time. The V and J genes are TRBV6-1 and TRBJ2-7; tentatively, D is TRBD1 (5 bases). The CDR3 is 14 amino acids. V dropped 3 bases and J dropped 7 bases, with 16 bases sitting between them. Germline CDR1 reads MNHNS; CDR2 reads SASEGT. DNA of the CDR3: TGTGCCAGCAGTGAGGTGCAGGGCTCTTGGGAGCAGTACTTC. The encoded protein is CASSEVQGSWEQYF.

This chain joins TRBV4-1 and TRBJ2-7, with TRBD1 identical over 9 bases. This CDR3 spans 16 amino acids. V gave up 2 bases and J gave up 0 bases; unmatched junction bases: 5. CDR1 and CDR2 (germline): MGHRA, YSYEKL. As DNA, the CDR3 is TGCGCCAGCAGCCAATCGACAGGGGGGTCCTCCTACGAGCAGTACTTC. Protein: CASSQSTGGSSYEQYF.

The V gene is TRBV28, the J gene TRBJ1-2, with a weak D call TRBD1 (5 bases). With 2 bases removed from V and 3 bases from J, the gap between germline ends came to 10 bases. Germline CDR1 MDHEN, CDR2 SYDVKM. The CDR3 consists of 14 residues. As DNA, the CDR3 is TGTGCCAGCAGTTTACCCTCCAGGGACTATGGCTACACCTTC. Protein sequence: CASSLPSRDYGYTF.

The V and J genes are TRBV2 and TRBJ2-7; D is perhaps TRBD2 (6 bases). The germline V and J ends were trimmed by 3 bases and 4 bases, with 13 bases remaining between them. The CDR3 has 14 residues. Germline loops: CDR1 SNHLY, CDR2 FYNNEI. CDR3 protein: CASSEYGRGYEQYF. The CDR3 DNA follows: TGTGCCAGCAGTGAGTACGGGAGAGGGTACGAGCAGTACTTC.

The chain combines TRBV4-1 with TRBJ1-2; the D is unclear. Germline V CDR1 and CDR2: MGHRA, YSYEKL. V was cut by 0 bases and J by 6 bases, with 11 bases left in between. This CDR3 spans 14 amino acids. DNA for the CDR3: TGCGCCAGCAGCCAAGATCAAGCTACAGATGGCTACACCTTC. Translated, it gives CASSQDQATDGYTF.

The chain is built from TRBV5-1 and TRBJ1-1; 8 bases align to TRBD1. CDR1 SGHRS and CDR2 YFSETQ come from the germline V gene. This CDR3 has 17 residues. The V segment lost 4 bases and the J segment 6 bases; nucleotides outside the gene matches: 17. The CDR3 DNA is TGCGCCAGCAGCCTCACCGGGACAGGAGGCTTAAGGGCTGAAGCTTTCTTT. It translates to CASSLTGTGGLRAEAFF.

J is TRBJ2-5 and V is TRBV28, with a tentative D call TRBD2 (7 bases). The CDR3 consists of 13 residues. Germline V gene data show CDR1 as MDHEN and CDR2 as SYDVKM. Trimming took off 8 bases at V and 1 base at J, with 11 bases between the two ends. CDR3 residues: CASGGGAQETQYF. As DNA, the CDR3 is TGTGCCAGCGGGGGGGGCGCCCAAGAGACCCAGTACTTC. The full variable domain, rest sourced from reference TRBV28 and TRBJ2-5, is DVKVTQSSRYLVKRTGEKVFLECVQDMDHENMFWYRQDPGLGLRLIYFSYDVKMKEKGDIPEGYSVSREKKERFSLILESASTNQTSMYLCASGGGAQETQYFGPGTRLLVL.

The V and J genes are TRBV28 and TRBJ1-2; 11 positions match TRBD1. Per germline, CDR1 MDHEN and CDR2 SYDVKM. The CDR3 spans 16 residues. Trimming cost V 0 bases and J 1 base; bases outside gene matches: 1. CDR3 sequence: CASSLWGQGVNYGYTF. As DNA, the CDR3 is TGTGCCAGCAGTTTATGGGGACAGGGGGTTAACTATGGCTACACCTTC.